Below are 2 T cell receptor beta chains sequenced from a single sample in a study of blood T cell repertoires in COVID-19. This table comes from immunoSEQ multiplex PCR, and its TCRdb copy is limited to in-frame clones, with some not included. Among 150,000 to 200,000 clones listed, around four fifths were seen once. The sequenced sample was peripheral blood. These receptors were taken from a woman in her 30s with acute or convalescent COVID-19.

V and J are TRBV27 and TRBJ1-4, with 7 positions matching TRBD1. The trim removed 5 bases at V and 7 bases at J, leaving 13 bases unmatched. The CDR3 covers 16 residues. Germline V gene data show CDR1 as MNHEY and CDR2 as SMNVEV (reference sequence). The CDR3 nucleotides read TGTGCCAGCAGTCCAAAGAGAGACAGGGACCCTGAAAAACTGTTTTTT. This sequence encodes CASSPKRDRDPEKLFF. Combining the CDR3 with reference TRBV27 and TRBJ1-4 gives the whole variable domain EAQVTQNPRYLITVTGKKLTVTCSQNMNHEYMSWYRQDPGLGLRQIYYSMNVEVTDKGDVPEGYKVSRKEKRNFPLILESPSPNQTSLYFCASSPKRDRDPEKLFFGSGTQLSVL.

J is TRBJ2-5 and V is TRBV6-2 or TRBV6-3, with D perhaps TRBD2 (5 bases). CDR3 length: 14 residues. V shed 5 bases and J shed 5 bases, with 15 bases lying between them. CDR1 and CDR2 (germline): MNHEY, SVGEGT. CDR3: CASSRTEEGETQYF. DNA of the CDR3: TGTGCCAGCAGTAGGACGGAGGAAGGGGAGACCCAGTACTTC.